This T cell receptor beta chain was found in a study of breast tumors, draining lymph nodes, adjacent tissues. General observations from the study: Tumor TCR diversity was below lymph nodes but above nontumor tissue.

Axillary draining lymph nodes of breast cancer patients supplied the node samples. MiXCR, run by TCRdb on the multiplex PCR reads, gives a single entry per CDR3 protein. The table records approximately 250,000 distinct CDR3 sequences, less than 40% of them present only once. This clonotype occurred many times. Its antigen is not known. The sequence was collected from a female donor with breast cancer. Some clones in this sample may be carry-over from other donors' samples. Sequencing was performed on axillary lymph node tissue.

The CDR3 DNA follows: TGCAGTGTTCAAGACCCGGGACAGGGGGCCGGGGGCTACACCTTC. Translated: CSVQDPGQGAGGYTF. This sequence joins TRBV20-1 and TRBJ1-2, with 12 bases identical to TRBD1. With 7 bases clipped from V and 8 bases from J, the junction kept 14 bases outside the gene matches. This CDR3 is 15 amino acids long. Germline V gene lookup returns CDR1 DFQATT and CDR2 SNEGSKA (reference sequence).